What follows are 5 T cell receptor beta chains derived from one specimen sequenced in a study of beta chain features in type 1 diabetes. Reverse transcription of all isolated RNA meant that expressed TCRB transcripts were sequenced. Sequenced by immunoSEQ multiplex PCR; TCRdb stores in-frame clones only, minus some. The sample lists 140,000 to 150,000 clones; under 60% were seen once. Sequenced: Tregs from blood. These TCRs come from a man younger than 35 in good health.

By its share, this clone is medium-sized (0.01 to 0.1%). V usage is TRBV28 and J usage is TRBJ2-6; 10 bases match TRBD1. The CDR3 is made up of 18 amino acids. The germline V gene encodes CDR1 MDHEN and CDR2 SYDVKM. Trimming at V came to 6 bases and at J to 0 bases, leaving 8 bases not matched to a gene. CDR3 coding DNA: TGTGCCAGCAGAACCCCGGGACAGGGGATCTCTGGGGCCAACGTCCTGACTTTC. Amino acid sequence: CASRTPGQGISGANVLTF.

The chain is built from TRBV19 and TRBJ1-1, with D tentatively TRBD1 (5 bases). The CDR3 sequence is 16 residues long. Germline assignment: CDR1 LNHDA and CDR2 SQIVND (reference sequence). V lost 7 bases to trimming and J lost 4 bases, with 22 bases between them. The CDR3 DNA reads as TGTGCCAGTACCCCCCGGCGGGGCCCTGCGAGCACTGAAGCTTTCTTT. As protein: CASTPRRGPASTEAFF. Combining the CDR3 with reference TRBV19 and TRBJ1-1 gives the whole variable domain DGGITQSPKYLFRKEGQNVTLSCEQNLNHDAMYWYRQDPGQGLRLIYYSQIVNDFQKGDIAEGYSVSREKKESFPLTVTSAQKNPTAFYLCASTPRRGPASTEAFFGQGTRLTVV.

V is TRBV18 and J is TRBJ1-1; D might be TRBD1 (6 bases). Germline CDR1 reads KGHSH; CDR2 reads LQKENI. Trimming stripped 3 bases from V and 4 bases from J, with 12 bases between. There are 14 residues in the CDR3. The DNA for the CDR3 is TGTGCCAGCTCACCTTTAGGGGGTAGCACTGAAGCTTTCTTT. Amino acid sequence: CASSPLGGSTEAFF.

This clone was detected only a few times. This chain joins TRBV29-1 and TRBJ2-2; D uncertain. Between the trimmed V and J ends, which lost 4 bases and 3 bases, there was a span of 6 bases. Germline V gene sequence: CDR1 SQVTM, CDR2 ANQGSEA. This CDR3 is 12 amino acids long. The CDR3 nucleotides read TGCAGCGTTGCCCCGGACACCGGGGAGCTGTTTTTT. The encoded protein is CSVAPDTGELFF.

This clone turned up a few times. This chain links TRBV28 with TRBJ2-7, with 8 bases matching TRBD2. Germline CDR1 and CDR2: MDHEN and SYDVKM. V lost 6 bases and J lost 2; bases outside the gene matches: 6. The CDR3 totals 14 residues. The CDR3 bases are TGTGCCAGCAGCTCGGGGGGGAGGCCCTACGAGCAGTACTTC. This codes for CASSSGGRPYEQYF.